These T cell receptor beta chains were read from a single sample in a study of T cells after yellow fever vaccination. TCRdb fed the 5' RACE reads into MiXCR, producing one record per CDR3 protein. This table holds 170,000 or so distinct CDR3 sequences, approximately 9.9% found once. This specimen was CD8+ T cells sorted from PBMCs, taken 45 days after the yellow fever booster vaccination. The receptors here all came from a man younger than 30 who received the YFV17D yellow fever vaccine. The conserved cysteine and the conserved F or W are not part of the CDR3 here.

v_gene	j_gene	CDR3aa
TRBV7-6	TRBJ2-5	ASSLGPRAQETQY
TRBV7-9	TRBJ1-5	ASSSRDGSRNQPQH
TRBV4-1	TRBJ2-7	ASSQLPEGRYEQY
TRBV4-1	TRBJ1-4	ASSQAGGGEKLF
TRBV5-1	TRBJ2-1	ASKDGLGTQTSSYNEQF
TRBV7-9	TRBJ2-1	ASSPGTSGGRVYNEQF
TRBV9	TRBJ2-7	ASSRGGLATPEQY
TRBV6-2/TRBV6-3	TRBJ2-7	ASSLLQRKGQY
TRBV12-3/TRBV12-4	TRBJ2-7	ASSPDRGIDEQY
TRBV5-1	TRBJ1-6	ASSLRTNSPLH
TRBV6-5	TRBJ2-7	ASSYGHLAGESSYEQY
TRBV9	TRBJ1-2	ASSVVGYGYT
TRBV29-1	TRBJ1-4	SAGLRDSNEKLF
TRBV25-1	TRBJ2-3	ASSEWEGGGDTQY
TRBV14	TRBJ2-5	ASSLGLKETQY
TRBV9	TRBJ2-3	ASSVGSSHSDTQY
TRBV6-1	TRBJ2-6	ATGANVLT
TRBV27	TRBJ1-1	ASKGPGAEAF
TRBV12-3/TRBV12-4	TRBJ2-7	ASGLGLPISYEQY
TRBV4-2	TRBJ2-3	ASSLDPGPDTQY
TRBV21-1	TRBJ1-5	ASSAGRFGQPQH
TRBV27	TRBJ1-5	ASSSADPDGQPQH
TRBV7-8	TRBJ2-1	ASSLLRGDSNEQF
TRBV29-1	TRBJ2-7	SVDHQGESYEQY
TRBV6-6	TRBJ2-3	ASSYSRGPDTQY
TRBV10-3	TRBJ2-7	AISEGTVSYEQY
TRBV27	TRBJ1-5	ASSFRGGYNQPQH
TRBV10-3	TRBJ2-3	AISIAETSTDTQY
TRBV6-2/TRBV6-3	TRBJ2-2	ASSLTGSGELF
TRBV12-3/TRBV12-4	TRBJ2-5	ASSSLGTGGETQY
TRBV7-9	TRBJ2-5	ASSRDRELETQY
TRBV10-3	TRBJ2-1	AISESGGLSNEQF
TRBV6-5	TRBJ2-5	ASSYPGTGGSRPWTQY